The sequence of this TCR beta chain was determined in a study of radiation and T cells in renal cell carcinoma. Whole-study results and caveats: Top tumor clonotypes rose in blood 2 weeks post-radiation, then contracted.

Method: immunoSEQ multiplex PCR; TCRdb's copy keeps in-frame clones and lacks some. There are around 160,000 clones in the sample; about 85% occur only once, and 3.5% to 5% lies in the top ten. As for time point: baseline pretreatment blood. Treatment: 15 Gy SBRT to primary tumor, nephrectomy 4 weeks later. After SBRT, blood was collected at 2 and 4 weeks, plus baseline. This renal cell carcinoma was of the clear cell type. As concerns this clone: Its cognate antigen is unknown.

V shed 5 bases and J shed 6 bases, with 14 bases lying between them. The V gene's germline CDR1 is SEHNR and CDR2 FQNEAQ (reference sequence). The CDR3 sequence is 14 residues long. The rearrangement uses TRBV7-9 and TRBJ2-1, with a weak D call TRBD2 (6 bases). The source material was blood, sampled from a patient whose treatment included radiotherapy and nephrectomy. This clonotype originated in a woman in her 70s with renal cell carcinoma. This CDR3 reads CASSLPQGLNEQFF. For the CDR3, the DNA is TGTGCCAGCAGCCTTCCCCAGGGACTCAATGAGCAGTTCTTC.